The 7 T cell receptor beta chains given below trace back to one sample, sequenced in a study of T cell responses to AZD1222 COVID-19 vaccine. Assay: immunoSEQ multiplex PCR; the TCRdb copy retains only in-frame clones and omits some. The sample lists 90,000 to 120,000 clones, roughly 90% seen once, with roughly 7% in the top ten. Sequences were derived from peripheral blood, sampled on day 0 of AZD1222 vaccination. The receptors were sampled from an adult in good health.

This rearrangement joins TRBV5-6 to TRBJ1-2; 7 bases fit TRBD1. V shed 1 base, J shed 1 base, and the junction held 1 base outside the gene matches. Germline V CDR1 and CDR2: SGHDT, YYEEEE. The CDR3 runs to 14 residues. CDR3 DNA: TGTGCCAGCAGCTTGCCAGGGGGTAACTATGGCTACACCTTC. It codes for CASSLPGGNYGYTF. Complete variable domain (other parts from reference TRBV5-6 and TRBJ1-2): DAGVTQSPTHLIKTRGQQVTLRCSPKSGHDTVSWYQQALGQGPQFIFQYYEEEERQRGNFPDRFSGHQFPNYSSELNVNALLLGDSALYLCASSLPGGNYGYTFGSGTRLTVV.

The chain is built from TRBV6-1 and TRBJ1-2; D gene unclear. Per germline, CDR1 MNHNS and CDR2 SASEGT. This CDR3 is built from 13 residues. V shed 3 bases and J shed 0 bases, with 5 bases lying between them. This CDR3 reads CASSDASNYGYTF. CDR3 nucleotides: TGTGCCAGCAGTGATGCGTCTAACTATGGCTACACCTTC.

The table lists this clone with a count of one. CDR3 amino acids: CASRHPQGAGEQYF. The CDR3 nucleotides are TGTGCCAGCAGACACCCCCAGGGGGCTGGAGAGCAGTACTTC. The J gene is TRBJ2-7, the V gene TRBV28; TRBD1 agrees at 8 bases. With V trimmed by 6 bases and J by 7 bases, 11 bases remained unmatched. The CDR3 loop spans 14 amino acids. Per germline, CDR1 MDHEN and CDR2 SYDVKM.

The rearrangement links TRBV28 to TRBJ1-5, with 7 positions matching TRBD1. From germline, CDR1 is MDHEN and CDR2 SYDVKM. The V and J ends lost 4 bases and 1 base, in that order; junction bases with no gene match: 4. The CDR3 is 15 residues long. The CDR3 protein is CASSSGTASNQPQHF. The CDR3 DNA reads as TGTGCCAGCAGTTCCGGGACAGCGAGCAATCAGCCCCAGCATTTT.

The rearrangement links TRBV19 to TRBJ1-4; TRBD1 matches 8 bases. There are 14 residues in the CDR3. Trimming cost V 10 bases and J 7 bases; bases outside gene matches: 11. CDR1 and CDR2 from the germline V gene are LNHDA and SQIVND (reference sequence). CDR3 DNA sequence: TGTGCCACCAGCCCCAGGGGGCGCAGTGAAAAACTGTTTTTT. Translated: CATSPRGRSEKLFF.

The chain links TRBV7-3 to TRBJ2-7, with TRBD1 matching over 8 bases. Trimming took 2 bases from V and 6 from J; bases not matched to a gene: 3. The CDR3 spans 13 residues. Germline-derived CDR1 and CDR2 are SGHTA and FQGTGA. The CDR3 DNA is TGTGCCAGCAGCTTAGGACAGGGAGGCGAGCAGTACTTC. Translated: CASSLGQGGEQYF.

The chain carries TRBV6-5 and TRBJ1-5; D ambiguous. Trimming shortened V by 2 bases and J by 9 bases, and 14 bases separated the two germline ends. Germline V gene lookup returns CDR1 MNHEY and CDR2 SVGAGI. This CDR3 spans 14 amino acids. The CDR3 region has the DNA TGTGCCAGCAGTTACATGGGTTTGGGAGGGCCCCAGCATTTT. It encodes CASSYMGLGGPQHF.